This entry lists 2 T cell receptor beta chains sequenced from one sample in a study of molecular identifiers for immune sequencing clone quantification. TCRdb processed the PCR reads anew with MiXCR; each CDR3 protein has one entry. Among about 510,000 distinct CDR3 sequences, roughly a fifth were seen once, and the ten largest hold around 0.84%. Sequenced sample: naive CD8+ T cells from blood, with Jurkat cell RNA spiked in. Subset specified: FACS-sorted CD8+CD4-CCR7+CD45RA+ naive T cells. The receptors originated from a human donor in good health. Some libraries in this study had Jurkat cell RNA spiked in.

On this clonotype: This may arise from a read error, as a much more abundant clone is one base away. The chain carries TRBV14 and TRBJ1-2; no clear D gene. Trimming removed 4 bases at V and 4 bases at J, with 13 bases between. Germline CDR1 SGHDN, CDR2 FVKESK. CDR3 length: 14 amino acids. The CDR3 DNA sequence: TGTGCCAGCAGCCGATGGACCGAAATCTATGGCTACACCTTC. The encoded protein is CASSRWTEIYGYTF.

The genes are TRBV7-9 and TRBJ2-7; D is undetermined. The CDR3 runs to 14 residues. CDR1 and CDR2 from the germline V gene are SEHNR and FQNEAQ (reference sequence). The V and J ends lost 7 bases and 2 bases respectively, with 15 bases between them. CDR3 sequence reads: CASTGDSNTYEQYF. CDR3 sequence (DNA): TGTGCCAGCACCGGAGACTCAAATACCTACGAGCAGTACTTC.